Following are 13 T cell receptor beta chains from one sample sequenced in a study of graft-versus-host responses after intestinal transplantation. Data came from immunoSEQ multiplex PCR; TCRdb stores just in-frame clones and leaves some out. The profile covers 43,000 or so clones, with 90% to 95% appearing a single time and 4.5% to 7.5% taken by the ten largest. Specimen: PBMCs, collected about 790 days after a first intestinal transplant, on the day of a second. These receptors came from a human patient who received an intestinal transplant, so some T cells may come from the graft donor.

The rearrangement uses TRBV5-4 and TRBJ1-1, with a tentative D call TRBD1 (5 bases). The V end lost 0 bases, the J end lost 5 bases, and 14 bases lay between the germline ends. In germline, CDR1 is SGHNT, CDR2 YYREEE (reference sequence). The CDR3 extends over 15 amino acids. The CDR3, as DNA: TGTGCCAGCAGCTTGGGGGGACCTAAAGGGACTGAAGCTTTCTTT. This gives the protein CASSLGGPKGTEAFF.

The chain carries TRBV7-3 and TRBJ2-1; 11 positions match TRBD2. In germline, CDR1 is SGHTA, CDR2 FQGTGA. The CDR3 is 17 amino acids. Trimming removed 7 bases from V and 4 bases from J; junction bases left unmatched: 12. This chain's CDR3 is CASISSLGLAEYNEQFF. CDR3 in DNA: TGTGCCAGCATCTCCTCCTTGGGACTAGCGGAGTACAATGAGCAGTTCTTC.

The chain uses TRBV5-1 and TRBJ1-1, with 7 bases aligning to TRBD1. The CDR3 is made up of 14 amino acids. Trimming at V came to 5 bases and at J to 1 base, leaving 5 bases not matched to a gene. Per the germline V gene, CDR1 is SGHRS and CDR2 is YFSETQ. The CDR3 coding sequence is TGCGCCAGCAGACAACAGGGGAGGAACACTGAAGCTTTCTTT. Residues: CASRQQGRNTEAFF.

The rearrangement joins TRBV27 to TRBJ2-2; unclear D gene. The CDR3 has 12 residues. Trimming took 3 bases from V and 4 from J, leaving 3 bases between them. Germline V gives CDR1 MNHEY, CDR2 SMNVEV (reference sequence). The CDR3 loop reads CASSFGTGELFF. For the CDR3, the DNA is TGTGCCAGCAGTTTCGGCACCGGGGAGCTGTTTTTT.

V gene TRBV25-1 combines with J gene TRBJ2-3, with D hard to call. The CDR3 is made up of 15 amino acids. The ends were cut back, 5 bases at V and 5 bases at J, with 17 bases in the middle. In germline, CDR1 is MGHDK, CDR2 SYGVNS. CDR3 protein: CASSPRYPIGDTQYF. The CDR3 nucleotides are TGTGCCAGCAGTCCCAGGTATCCCATCGGAGATACGCAGTATTTT.

The J gene is TRBJ2-7, the V gene TRBV10-3, with 8 bases identical to TRBD1. CDR1 is ENHRY, CDR2 SYGVKD, per germline. J was trimmed by 2 bases and V by 2 bases; bases with no gene match: 5. The CDR3 is 15 residues long. The CDR3, as DNA: TGTGCCATCAGTGAGGGACAGGGCCCCCCCTACGAGCAGTACTTC. This sequence encodes CAISEGQGPPYEQYF.

The genes are TRBV7-9 and TRBJ1-2; D gene unclear. CDR1 and CDR2 from the germline V gene are SEHNR and FQNEAQ (reference sequence). V lost 2 bases and J lost 8, with 6 bases in between. The CDR3 consists of 11 residues. CDR3 nucleotide sequence: TGTGCCAGCAGCTTAAATGTGGGCTACACCTTC. Protein: CASSLNVGYTF.

V usage is TRBV5-1 and J usage is TRBJ1-3; D is ambiguous. CDR3 size: 14 residues. Germline CDR1 reads SGHRS; CDR2 reads YFSETQ. The ends were cut back, 0 bases at V and 1 base at J, with 5 bases in the middle. CDR3 coding DNA: TGCGCCAGCAGCTTGGGAGGATCTGGAAACACCATATATTTT. Its translation: CASSLGGSGNTIYF.

The chain carries TRBV10-3 and TRBJ2-4, with D possibly called TRBD1 or TRBD2 (5 bases each). CDR1 and CDR2 from the germline V gene are ENHRY and SYGVKD. V shed 5 bases and J shed 7 bases, with 21 bases lying between them. The CDR3 runs 16 residues. The CDR3 sequence: CAISPEGSALRNIQYF. CDR3 in DNA: TGTGCCATCAGTCCCGAGGGGTCCGCGCTTCGGAACATTCAGTACTTC.

The rearrangement links TRBV7-9 to TRBJ2-1, with D possibly being TRBD2 (5 bases). The CDR3 length is 11 residues. The ends were cut back, 7 bases at V and 9 bases at J, with 10 bases in the middle. The germline CDR1 and CDR2 sequences are SEHNR and FQNEAQ (reference sequence). In nucleotides, the CDR3 is TGTGCCAGCACCCGAGGGAGTGAGCAGTTCTTC. It is translated as CASTRGSEQFF. Drawing the rest from reference TRBV7-9 and TRBJ2-1, the complete variable domain is DTGVSQNPRHKITKRGQNVTFRCDPISEHNRLYWYRQTLGQGPEFLTYFQNEAQLEKSRLLSDRFSAERPKGSFSTLEIQRTEQGDSAMYLCASTRGSEQFFGPGTRLTVL.

The rearrangement uses TRBV10-3 and TRBJ1-1, with 8 bases aligning to TRBD1. In germline, CDR1 is ENHRY, CDR2 SYGVKD. The CDR3 has 14 amino acids. The J segment lost 1 base and the V segment lost 7 bases, leaving 5 bases of the junction unmatched. DNA of the CDR3: TGTGCCATCACTGCACAGGGGGGGAACACTGAAGCTTTCTTT. It encodes CAITAQGGNTEAFF.

The chain couples TRBV6-4 to TRBJ2-6, with D possibly being TRBD1 (5 bases). The CDR3 runs 16 residues. CDR1 MRHNA and CDR2 SNTAGT come from the germline V gene. The V and J ends lost 3 bases and 4 bases respectively, with 13 bases between them. DNA for the CDR3: TGTGCCAGCAGTGAGGCGGCAGGGCAAGGGGCCAACGTCCTGACTTTC. Amino acid sequence: CASSEAAGQGANVLTF.

The chain couples TRBV28 to TRBJ2-1, with 11 bases aligning to TRBD2. The CDR3 covers 19 residues. CDR1 is MDHEN, CDR2 SYDVKM, per germline. V lost 2 bases to trimming and J lost 0 bases; unmatched junction nucleotides: 9. CDR3 in amino acids: CASSLIASGRYGSYNEQFF. The DNA for the CDR3 is TGTGCCAGCAGTTTAATAGCTAGCGGGAGGTACGGCTCCTACAATGAGCAGTTCTTC.